Below, one TCR beta chain is given with its context. Its antigen is unidentified. Through a sample-barcoded 5' primer and a J-beta primer mix, a second PCR was run for roughly 6 to 12 cycles. Using its own MiXCR run on the 5' RACE reads, TCRdb lists one record per CDR3 protein. The sample includes 1.5 million or so distinct CDR3 sequences, approximately 40% seen only once; the top ten take 7% to 9%. The data stem from a study of blood T cells in healthy people across ages. Whole-study findings and limits: Significant beta diversity loss was already apparent by age 40, declining roughly linearly.

The CDR3 is 15 residues long. CDR1 is DFQATT, CDR2 SNEGSKA, per germline (reference sequence). This receptor was identified in a woman aged 18-35 years in good health. Sequencing input: blood. This chain connects TRBV20-1 to TRBJ2-1; D not resolved. Gene TRBJ2-7 matches the end of the DNA better, so the J call may be wrong. Here the CDR3 reads CSARDPGFTYNEQYF. The CDR3 coding sequence is TGCAGTGCTAGAGATCCAGGCTTTACCTACAATGAGCAGTACTTC.